A single sample is the source of the 24 T cell receptor beta chains below, sequenced in a study of blood T cell dynamics during melanoma immunotherapy (dated by TCRdb to the early 2020s). Explained via the paper, the time point label denotes: pre-treatment baseline. The library was produced with the immunoSEQ multiplex PCR assay. The table comes from immuneACCESS by way of TCRdb, which keeps in-frame sequences with V and J called. Part of the clones is missing from these tables; in studies checked, under half for an unresolved V gene and the rest for unknown reasons. The sample contains over 10,000 clones, about 91% of them found a single time. The ten largest clones add up to under 0.2% of the sample. The sequencing used effector memory CD8+ T cells from blood, collected from a patient treated with checkpoint blockade. These receptors originate from a human donor with melanoma.

The chain joins TRBV9 to TRBJ2-2; tentatively, D is TRBD1 (6 bases). Between the trimmed V and J ends, which lost 2 bases and 2 bases, there was a span of 10 bases. The CDR3 covers 15 residues. The V gene's germline CDR1 is SGDLS and CDR2 YYNGEE. The CDR3 reads CASSVNRDNTGELFF. The CDR3 nucleotides are TGTGCCAGCAGCGTTAACAGGGATAACACCGGGGAGCTGTTTTTT. The whole variable domain, remainder taken from reference TRBV9 and TRBJ2-2, is DSGVTQTPKHLITATGQRVTLRCSPRSGDLSVYWYQQSLDQGLQFLIQYYNGEERAKGNILERFSAQQFPDLHSELNLSSLELGDSALYFCASSVNRDNTGELFFGEGSRLTVL.

The chain joins TRBV6-1 to TRBJ2-7; D is perhaps TRBD1 or TRBD2 (7 bases each). This CDR3 spans 15 amino acids. CDR1 MNHNS and CDR2 SASEGT come from the germline V gene. The germline V and J ends were trimmed by 6 bases and 4 bases, with 19 bases remaining between them. DNA for the CDR3: TGTGCCAGCAGCGATGACAGGGAGGGGTTTTACGAGCAGTACTTC. Translated, it gives CASSDDREGFYEQYF.

This chain uses TRBV5-1 with TRBJ2-5; the match to TRBD2 covers 7 bases. Germline loops: CDR1 SGHRS, CDR2 YFSETQ. With V trimmed by 4 bases and J by 4 bases, 10 bases remained unmatched. This CDR3 contains 15 residues. CDR3 in DNA: TGCGCCAGCAGCGTACGGGCTTCGGGGGGAGAGACCCAGTACTTC. It encodes CASSVRASGGETQYF.

The V call is TRBV9, the J call TRBJ1-2, with D unresolved. V was cut by 4 bases and J by 3 bases, with 19 bases left in between. The CDR3 runs to 16 residues. The V gene's germline CDR1 is SGDLS and CDR2 YYNGEE. CDR3 bases: TGTGCCAGCAGCTCCCCCAATATGGGGTATGACTATGGCTACACCTTC. Protein: CASSSPNMGYDYGYTF.

The rearrangement links TRBV30 to TRBJ1-1; a possible D gene is TRBD1 (6 bases). Germline V gene lookup returns CDR1 GTSNPN and CDR2 SVGIG (reference sequence). The V end was cut by 3 bases, the J end by 8 bases, with 19 bases between. The CDR3 is 14 amino acids. The CDR3 sequence: CAWSLGGFSREAFF. CDR3 DNA sequence: TGTGCCTGGAGCTTAGGGGGATTCTCACGGGAAGCTTTCTTT.

This clone turned up a few times. The chain joins TRBV4-1 to TRBJ1-1; D perhaps matches TRBD1 (6 bases). Germline V lookup: CDR1 MGHRA, CDR2 YSYEKL. Trimming shortened V by 6 bases and J by 8 bases, and 7 bases separated the two germline ends. The CDR3 length is 10 residues. CDR3 nucleotide sequence: TGCGCCAGCAGGGGACAAGAAGCTTTCTTT. Translated: CASRGQEAFF.

The chain has TRBV29-1 and TRBJ1-1; D is possibly TRBD1 (5 bases). The ends were cut back, 1 base at V and 0 bases at J, with 12 bases in the middle. The CDR3 runs 15 residues. Germline lookup yields CDR1 SQVTM and CDR2 ANQGSEA. The CDR3 sequence: CSVEGRGRLNTEAFF. The CDR3 DNA reads as TGCAGCGTTGAAGGTCGGGGCAGATTGAACACTGAAGCTTTCTTT. The whole variable domain, remainder taken from reference TRBV29-1 and TRBJ1-1, is SAVISQKPSRDICQRGTSLTIQCQVDSQVTMMFWYRQQPGQSLTLIATANQGSEATYESGFVIDKFPISRPNLTFSTLTVSNMSPEDSSIYLCSVEGRGRLNTEAFFGQGTRLTVV.

The V gene is TRBV29-1, the J gene TRBJ1-1; D is unclear. The V end was cut by 7 bases, the J end by 1 base, with 7 bases between. This CDR3 is built from 11 residues. Germline values: CDR1 SQVTM, CDR2 ANQGSEA. The CDR3 loop is CSAEANTEAFF. The CDR3 bases are TGCAGCGCCGAGGCGAACACTGAAGCTTTCTTT.

The chain employs TRBV6-5 and TRBJ2-1, with 9 nucleotides matching TRBD1. Germline values: CDR1 MNHEY, CDR2 SVGAGI. CDR3 length: 16 amino acids. Losses at the gene ends were 3 bases for V and 2 bases for J; bases not matched to a gene: 5. CDR3: CASSYGGTGPYNEQFF. The CDR3 DNA is TGTGCCAGCAGTTATGGTGGGACAGGGCCCTACAATGAGCAGTTCTTC.

J is TRBJ2-1 and V is TRBV5-1; no clear D. The length of the CDR3 is 16 residues. V lost 0 bases to trimming and J lost 5 bases, with 15 bases between them. CDR1 SGHRS and CDR2 YFSETQ come from the germline V gene. The CDR3 sequence is CASSLGAFSANNEQFF. The CDR3 nucleotides are TGCGCCAGCAGCTTGGGAGCCTTCTCGGCCAACAATGAGCAGTTCTTC. Looking up the rest from reference TRBV5-1 and TRBJ2-1 gives the full variable domain: KAGVTQTPRYLIKTRGQQVTLSCSPISGHRSVSWYQQTPGQGLQFLFEYFSETQRNKGNFPGRFSGRQFSNSRSEMNVSTLELGDSALYLCASSLGAFSANNEQFFGPGTRLTVL.

The gene calls are TRBV7-9 and TRBJ2-7; D uncertain. The CDR3 is 14 residues long. Trimming removed 6 bases from V and 3 bases from J, with 15 bases in between. The germline gives CDR1 SEHNR, CDR2 FQNEAQ (reference sequence). The CDR3 sequence: CASSDGPKNYEQYF. DNA of the CDR3: TGTGCCAGCAGTGACGGACCCAAAAACTACGAGCAGTACTTC. Full variable domain (outside the CDR3, taken from reference TRBV7-9 and TRBJ2-7): DTGVSQNPRHKITKRGQNVTFRCDPISEHNRLYWYRQTLGQGPEFLTYFQNEAQLEKSRLLSDRFSAERPKGSFSTLEIQRTEQGDSAMYLCASSDGPKNYEQYFGPGTRLTVT.

This chain uses TRBV7-9 with TRBJ2-3; 11 nucleotides agree with TRBD2. Germline assignment: CDR1 SEHNR and CDR2 FQNEAQ (reference sequence). CDR3 length: 17 amino acids. V was clipped by 5 bases and J by 6 bases; unmatched bases: 13. Here the CDR3 reads CASSTWGLAVESDTQYF. The DNA of the CDR3 is TGTGCCAGCAGCACCTGGGGACTAGCGGTGGAGAGTGATACGCAGTATTTT.

This clone was recorded only once. In DNA, the CDR3 is TGTGCCAGCAGTACGACAGGGGACTATGGCTACACCTTC. This sequence encodes CASSTTGDYGYTF. The chain has TRBV27 and TRBJ1-2; 8 bases match TRBD1. This CDR3 region has 13 residues. Trimming at V came to 5 bases and at J to 3 bases, leaving 2 bases not matched to a gene. In germline, CDR1 is MNHEY, CDR2 SMNVEV (reference sequence).

This clone has a handful of counts. CDR3 in DNA: TGTGCCAGCAGCAAAGCGTCCTCACTCTACTACGAGCAGTACTTC. This sequence encodes CASSKASSLYYEQYF. The V gene is TRBV21-1, the J gene TRBJ2-7; the listed D gene, TRBD2, was not tested against the DNA. TRBV21-1 is classified as a pseudogene. There are 15 residues in the CDR3.

This clone appeared a single time. The J gene is TRBJ1-2, the V gene TRBV7-8; TRBD1 matches at 7 bases. CDR3 length equals 15 residues. V shed 5 bases and J 2 bases; nucleotides not matched to a gene: 8. The germline V gene has CDR1 SGHVS and CDR2 FQNEAQ. The chain's CDR3 is CASSRQGGGNYGYTF. In DNA form, the CDR3 reads TGTGCCAGCAGCCGACAGGGTGGGGGCAACTATGGCTACACCTTC. Full variable domain (missing parts from reference TRBV7-8 and TRBJ1-2): GAGVSQSPRYKVAKRGQDVALRCDPISGHVSLFWYQQALGQGPEFLTYFQNEAQLDKSGLPSDRFFAERPEGSVSTLKIQRTQQEDSAVYLCASSRQGGGNYGYTFGSGTRLTVV.

This rearrangement joins TRBV5-1 to TRBJ1-1; D unclear. The V and J ends lost 0 bases and 7 bases respectively, with 7 bases between them. CDR1 SGHRS and CDR2 YFSETQ come from the germline V gene. CDR3 length equals 12 residues. The CDR3 region has the DNA TGCGCCAGCAGCTTGGGGACTGTTGAAGCTTTCTTT. Residues: CASSLGTVEAFF.

This chain joins TRBV28 and TRBJ2-1, with 9 nucleotides matching TRBD1. The CDR3 length is 14 residues. The junction had 8 bases not matched to a gene; V was cut back by 5 bases and J by 9 bases. From germline, CDR1 is MDHEN and CDR2 SYDVKM. CDR3 nucleotides: TGTGCCAGCAGTGCGGGACAGGGCGGGGCTGAGCAGTTCTTC. Translating gives CASSAGQGGAEQFF.

This clone was recorded once. This chain uses TRBV7-8 with TRBJ2-7; no clear D. Trimming stripped 5 bases from V and 6 bases from J, with 17 bases between. The CDR3 runs to 14 residues. Germline values: CDR1 SGHVS, CDR2 FQNEAQ. This CDR3 is CASSASTMKVEQYF. In DNA form, the CDR3 reads TGTGCCAGCAGCGCCTCTACGATGAAGGTCGAGCAGTACTTC.

The CDR3 DNA sequence: TGTGCCAGCAGCCCGTGGACAGGTCGCACAGATACGCAGTATTTT. Translating gives CASSPWTGRTDTQYF. This sequence joins TRBV7-2 and TRBJ2-3, with 7 bases fitting TRBD1. CDR1 is SGHTA and CDR2 is FQGNSA in the germline V gene. V was clipped by 5 bases and J by 1 base; unmatched bases: 6. This CDR3 region has 15 residues.

This chain links TRBV5-1 with TRBJ2-7; no clear D gene. This CDR3 has 13 residues. Per the germline V gene, CDR1 is SGHRS and CDR2 is YFSETQ. With 5 bases removed from V and 3 bases from J, the gap between germline ends came to 12 bases. CDR3 nucleotides: TGCGCCAGCAGTGAAGGCCCGGACTACGAGCAGTACTTC. Protein: CASSEGPDYEQYF.

The rearrangement uses TRBV10-3 and TRBJ1-6; D not resolved. The CDR3 length is 12 residues. Trimming cost V 9 bases and J 7 bases, with 10 bases left between them. In germline, CDR1 is ENHRY, CDR2 SYGVKD. The CDR3 bases are TGTGCCATGTCCTCGGGGAATTCACCCCTCCACTTT. Translation: CAMSSGNSPLHF.

V is TRBV6-5 and J is TRBJ2-7, with 7 bases fitting TRBD1. J lost 2 bases, V lost 6 bases, and 10 bases had no gene match. The V gene's germline CDR1 is MNHEY and CDR2 SVGAGI. The CDR3 has 15 residues. CDR3 amino acids: CASSDDRAYPYEQYF. The CDR3 region has the DNA TGTGCCAGCAGCGACGACAGGGCCTATCCCTACGAGCAGTACTTC.

The CDR3 is CASSEGPSGQLDTQYF. The CDR3 nucleotides are TGCGCCAGCAGTGAGGGGCCATCTGGACAGTTAGATACGCAGTATTTT. The chain uses TRBV10-2 and TRBJ2-3; TRBD1 might be the D (6 bases). V lost 2 bases and J 5 bases, leaving 17 bases between the germline ends. The CDR3 runs 16 residues. Per the germline V gene, CDR1 is WSHSY and CDR2 is SAAADI.

This clone was seen only a few times. The rearrangement uses TRBV4-1 and TRBJ2-2, with TRBD2 matching over 12 bases. The CDR3 is made up of 16 amino acids. The ends lost 4 bases at V and 1 base at J; junction bases unmatched: 1. Germline CDR1 MGHRA, CDR2 YSYEKL. CDR3 DNA sequence: TGCGCCAGCAGCCTACTAGCGGGAGGGAACACCGGGGAGCTGTTTTTT. It yields the protein CASSLLAGGNTGELFF.